One and the same sample provided the 29 T cell receptor beta chains below, sequenced in a study of metastatic and nonmetastatic thyroid tumors. TCRdb re-analyzed the PCR reads using MiXCR. The table includes over 20,000 clones, 15% to 20% detected once. Each patient went into thyroid surgery without having received any treatment. Sequences were obtained from blood. The receptor set was obtained from a female donor with papillary thyroid cancer or a benign thyroid nodule (not recorded which). Some clones in this sample may be carry-over from other donors' samples.

This clone was counted only a few times. An end of the junction does not agree with germline; a read error may underlie this. The chain is built from TRBV6-4 and TRBJ1-1, with a possible D match to TRBD1 (6 bases). Germline CDR1 and CDR2: MRHNA and SNTAGT. The CDR3 is 13 amino acids. CDR3 nucleotide sequence: TGTGTCAGCAGTGACGGGACAAAGAGACAGGCTTTCTTT. Translated, it gives CVSSDGTKRQAFF.

Sample share makes this clone medium-sized. The rearrangement links TRBV7-2 to TRBJ2-1; TRBD2 agrees at 11 bases. This CDR3 contains 15 residues. V dropped 3 bases and J dropped 10; count of bases not matched to a gene: 8. Looked up from germline, CDR1 is SGHTA and CDR2 is FQGNSA. This CDR3 reads CASSFSGRARQEQFF. The CDR3 nucleotides read TGTGCCAGCAGCTTTAGCGGGAGGGCGAGACAAGAGCAGTTCTTC.

Ten or more counts support this clone. J is TRBJ1-5 and V is TRBV9; D unclear. Germline loops: CDR1 SGDLS, CDR2 YYNGEE. CDR3 length equals 15 residues. The germline V and J ends were trimmed by 4 bases and 3 bases, with 14 bases remaining between them. CDR3 DNA: TGTGCCAGCAGCCCCCGGGGTACGGCCAATCAGCCCCAGCATTTT. Its protein is CASSPRGTANQPQHF.

The chain uses TRBV30 and TRBJ1-2; perhaps TRBD1 as D (5 bases). With 2 bases removed from V and 8 bases from J, the gap between germline ends came to 21 bases. Per germline, CDR1 GTSNPN and CDR2 SVGIG (reference sequence). The CDR3 has 15 amino acids. The CDR3 DNA reads TGTGCCTGGAGTCTACCGGGACGTAACTATGTCGGCTACACCTTC. It is translated as CAWSLPGRNYVGYTF.

This clone was detected many times. J is TRBJ2-2 and V is TRBV19, with D perhaps matching TRBD1 (6 bases). Germline-derived CDR1 and CDR2 are LNHDA and SQIVND (reference sequence). Trimming took 5 bases from V and 5 from J, leaving 18 bases between them. The CDR3 runs 16 residues. The chain's CDR3 is CASSPDSTGLTGELFF. DNA for the CDR3: TGTGCCAGTAGTCCGGACAGCACGGGGTTGACCGGGGAGCTGTTTTTT.

This clone appeared many times. The chain employs TRBV20-1 and TRBJ2-2; either TRBD1 or TRBD2 may fit D (5 bases each). This CDR3 is 16 amino acids long. Germline CDR1 is DFQATT and CDR2 is SNEGSKA (reference sequence). Trimming took 2 bases from V and 6 from J, leaving 19 bases between them. The CDR3 spells CSARSAQKGDAGELFF. CDR3 bases: TGCAGTGCTAGATCGGCCCAAAAAGGGGACGCCGGGGAGCTGTTTTTT.

This clone was found many times. This clone may be a read error of a much larger clone one base away. This sample also contains other DNA sequences that code for the same CDR3. This chain uses TRBV30 with TRBJ1-1; D uncertain. The CDR3 loop spans 11 amino acids. The germline gives CDR1 GTSNPN, CDR2 SVGIG (reference sequence). CDR3 loop: CAWSLNTEAFF. The CDR3 nucleotides are TGTGCTTGGAGTTTGAACACTGAAGCTTTCTTT. Combining the CDR3 with reference TRBV30 and TRBJ1-1 gives the whole variable domain SQTIHQWPATLVQPVGSPLSLECTVEGTSNPNLYWYRQAAGRGLQLLFYSVGIGQISSEVPQNLSASRPQDRQFILSSKKLLLSDSGFYLCAWSLNTEAFFGQGTRLTVV.

Many counts were recorded for this clone. The chain joins TRBV20-1 to TRBJ1-1; D possibly corresponds to TRBD1 (6 bases). CDR1 DFQATT and CDR2 SNEGSKA come from the germline V gene (reference sequence). The CDR3 is 14 amino acids. V was pared by 0 bases and J by 4 bases, with 12 bases between. CDR3 region: CSARDLQGSTEAFF. CDR3 DNA: TGCAGTGCTAGAGACCTACAGGGATCCACTGAAGCTTTCTTT.

This clone has ten or more counts. The chain carries TRBV9 and TRBJ2-3; 11 positions match TRBD2. CDR3 length: 15 amino acids. Germline V gene data show CDR1 as SGDLS and CDR2 as YYNGEE. V lost 4 bases to trimming and J lost 3 bases; unmatched junction nucleotides: 4. The CDR3 bases are TGTGCCAGCAGCTTTACTAGCGGGAGTACAGATACGCAGTATTTT. This gives the protein CASSFTSGSTDTQYF.

This clone was counted at least ten times. This rearrangement joins TRBV7-9 to TRBJ2-2; D could derive from TRBD1 or TRBD2 (5 bases each). This CDR3 contains 14 residues. Germline assignment: CDR1 SEHNR and CDR2 FQNEAQ (reference sequence). V lost 0 bases and J lost 8, with 10 bases in between. CDR3 DNA sequence: TGTGCCAGCAGCTTAGCAGCGAGGGGAGGGGAGCTGTTTTTT. Protein product: CASSLAARGGELFF.

In its sample, this clone was seen many times. The genes are TRBV18 and TRBJ2-7; TRBD1 or TRBD2 may be the D gene (5 bases each). CDR3 size: 14 residues. Germline values: CDR1 KGHSH, CDR2 LQKENI. Trimming took off 4 bases at V and 2 bases at J, with 12 bases between the two ends. CDR3 nucleotide sequence: TGTGCCAGCTCACTCCGGGACGGGCCCTACGAGCAGTACTTC. Translation: CASSLRDGPYEQYF.

Many counts were recorded for this clone. V is TRBV15 and J is TRBJ2-6; the D gene is possibly TRBD1 (6 bases). Trimming pared 4 bases from V and 0 bases from J, leaving 22 bases between. This CDR3 has 20 residues. Germline V gene data show CDR1 as LNHNV and CDR2 as YYDKDF (reference sequence). The CDR3 bases are TGTGCCACCAGCATAGATGTACAGGGTTATTTCCGCTCTGGGGCCAACGTCCTGACTTTC. This translates into CATSIDVQGYFRSGANVLTF. Supplemented by reference TRBV15 and TRBJ2-6, the full variable domain reads DAMVIQNPRYQVTQFGKPVTLSCSQTLNHNVMYWYQQKSSQAPKLLFHYYDKDFNNEADTPDNFQSRRPNTSFCFLDIRSPGLGDTAMYLCATSIDVQGYFRSGANVLTFGAGSRLTVL.

The CDR3 DNA follows: TGTGCCAGCAGTCGATCGACAGGGGTCTCCTACGAGCAGTACTTC. Its protein product is CASSRSTGVSYEQYF. V gene TRBV27 combines with J gene TRBJ2-7; 8 nucleotides line up with TRBD1. The CDR3 is 15 amino acids. Trimming cost V 5 bases and J 0 bases; bases outside gene matches: 6. Per the germline V gene, CDR1 is MNHEY and CDR2 is SMNVEV (reference sequence).

J is TRBJ2-3 and V is TRBV18; perhaps TRBD1 as D (5 bases). The germline gives CDR1 KGHSH, CDR2 LQKENI. This CDR3 is 15 amino acids long. Trimming took 3 bases from V and 2 from J, leaving 12 bases between them. DNA for the CDR3: TGTGCCAGCTCACCTCAGGGTTATGCCACAGATACGCAGTATTTT. It encodes CASSPQGYATDTQYF.

This clone appeared many times. The genes are TRBV14 and TRBJ2-7, with D tentatively TRBD1 or TRBD2 (5 bases each). Germline V gives CDR1 SGHDN, CDR2 FVKESK. The CDR3 consists of 15 residues. V lost 3 bases and J lost 2, with 14 bases in between. The DNA of the CDR3 is TGTGCCAGCAGCCACGGGGCAGGGTCTACCTACGAGCAGTACTTC. Translating gives CASSHGAGSTYEQYF.

The V gene is TRBV7-2, the J gene TRBJ2-7; D remains unclear. The germline V gene encodes CDR1 SGHTA and CDR2 FQGNSA. The CDR3 loop spans 14 amino acids. V lost 0 bases and J lost 7, with 13 bases in between. CDR3 sequence (DNA): TGTGCCAGCAGCTTAGCGCTAAGGATGGGGGAGCAGTACTTC. Translation: CASSLALRMGEQYF.

This clone was detected ten times or more. The chain links TRBV2 to TRBJ1-4; D is unresolved. Between the trimmed V and J ends, which lost 9 bases and 10 bases, there was a span of 15 bases. This CDR3 is 12 amino acids long. The V gene's germline CDR1 is SNHLY and CDR2 FYNNEI. The CDR3 DNA is TGTGCCAGTGGCCCCTGGGGAGGAAAACTGTTTTTT. It encodes CASGPWGGKLFF.

This clone was picked up one time. The junction differs from germline at one of its ends, possibly a read error. This chain joins TRBV20-1 and TRBJ2-7; no definite D call. This CDR3 comprises 14 residues. The V gene's germline CDR1 is DFQATT and CDR2 SNEGSKA (reference sequence). The CDR3 DNA reads as TGCAGTGCAATACTATCGGATAAGTCCTACGATCAGTACTTC. It translates to CSAILSDKSYDQYF.

The chain links TRBV30 to TRBJ1-1; D not certain. V lost 0 bases and J 13 bases, leaving 21 bases between the germline ends. Germline V gene sequence: CDR1 GTSNPN, CDR2 SVGIG (reference sequence). The CDR3 covers 14 residues. Here the CDR3 reads CAWSVALGGNNDFF. CDR3 nucleotides: TGTGCCTGGAGTGTAGCCCTAGGTGGCAATAATGATTTCTTT.

This clone occurred many times. J is TRBJ2-2 and V is TRBV20-1; no firm D call. The CDR3 is made up of 15 amino acids. The germline V and J ends were trimmed by 5 bases and 0 bases, with 13 bases remaining between them. Germline loops: CDR1 DFQATT, CDR2 SNEGSKA (reference sequence). CDR3 in DNA: TGCAGTGCTGCACCGGGTTACTCGAACACCGGGGAGCTGTTTTTT. This translates into CSAAPGYSNTGELFF.

This clone was counted many times. This chain joins TRBV6-2 or TRBV6-3 and TRBJ2-1, with D tentatively TRBD1 (6 bases). The ends were cut back, 2 bases at V and 3 bases at J, with 14 bases in the middle. The CDR3 has 16 amino acids. Germline values: CDR1 MNHEY, CDR2 SVGEGT. The CDR3 is CASSYSQEGVYNEQFF. DNA for the CDR3: TGTGCCAGCAGTTACAGTCAAGAGGGGGTCTACAATGAGCAGTTCTTC.

In this sample, this clone turned up many times. This chain uses TRBV30 with TRBJ2-3; D ambiguous. V gave up 1 base and J gave up 5 bases, with 13 bases separating them. The CDR3 totals 14 residues. The germline CDR1 and CDR2 sequences are GTSNPN and SVGIG (reference sequence). This CDR3 reads CAWSGRALGDTQYF. In DNA form, the CDR3 reads TGTGCCTGGAGTGGAAGGGCGCTTGGAGATACGCAGTATTTT.

Many counts were recorded for this clone. The chain is built from TRBV12-3 or TRBV12-4 and TRBJ2-5; D may be TRBD2 (7 bases). The CDR3 loop spans 16 amino acids. V lost 3 bases and J lost 2, with 16 bases in between. CDR3 nucleotide sequence: TGTGCCAGCAGTTTTAGTTGGGGGGGCAAGCAAGAGACCCAGTACTTC. This gives the protein CASSFSWGGKQETQYF.

V is TRBV28 and J is TRBJ2-1; TRBD1 agrees at 8 bases. CDR1 MDHEN and CDR2 SYDVKM come from the germline V gene. With 8 bases clipped from V and 8 bases from J, the junction kept 8 bases outside the gene matches. CDR3 length: 13 residues. In nucleotides, the CDR3 is TGTGCCAGCCAGGGGGCTCGGGTGGATGAGCAGTTCTTC. Encoded protein: CASQGARVDEQFF.

To note about this clone: A much larger clonotype is one base distant, so this may be a read error. DNA of the CDR3: TGTGCCAGCATGGTATACAATGAGCAGTTCTTC. Translation: CASMVYNEQFF. V usage is TRBV13 and J usage is TRBJ2-1; D gene unclear. The CDR3 is 11 residues long. CDR1 is PRHDT, CDR2 FYEKMQ, per germline (reference sequence). Trimming removed 7 bases at V and 4 bases at J, with 5 bases between.

The sample holds many counts of this clone. J is TRBJ2-1 and V is TRBV20-1; D is unclear. Trimming removed 5 bases from V and 8 bases from J, with 13 bases in between. CDR1 is DFQATT and CDR2 is SNEGSKA in the germline V gene (reference sequence). The CDR3 totals 12 residues. In nucleotides, the CDR3 is TGCAGTGCTGGGATGATAGGCTATGAGCAGTTCTTC. Translation gives CSAGMIGYEQFF.

There are many counts of this clone. V gene TRBV12-3 or TRBV12-4 combines with J gene TRBJ1-1; D unclear. The CDR3 consists of 13 residues. V lost 8 bases to trimming and J lost 1 base, with 11 bases between them. The CDR3 DNA sequence: TGTGCCAGCTCGACGGGTGGGAACACTGAAGCTTTCTTT. It encodes CASSTGGNTEAFF.

The rearrangement uses TRBV20-1 and TRBJ2-1; D gene unclear. Germline V gene lookup returns CDR1 DFQATT and CDR2 SNEGSKA (reference sequence). The CDR3 loop spans 12 amino acids. Deletions cut 0 bases from V and 10 bases from J, with 10 bases between. The CDR3 spells CSARDGFAEQFF. The CDR3 nucleotides read TGCAGTGCTAGAGACGGCTTTGCGGAGCAGTTCTTC.

This clone was found a few times. This chain joins TRBV7-9 and TRBJ2-1; the match to TRBD2 covers 9 bases. The CDR3 has 14 amino acids. The V segment lost 5 bases and the J segment 10 bases; nucleotides outside the gene matches: 9. CDR1 and CDR2 (germline): SEHNR, FQNEAQ (reference sequence). The CDR3 nucleotides read TGTGCCAGCAGCCCAGTGGCGGGGGGGAGGGAGCAGTTCTTC. Translating it yields CASSPVAGGREQFF.